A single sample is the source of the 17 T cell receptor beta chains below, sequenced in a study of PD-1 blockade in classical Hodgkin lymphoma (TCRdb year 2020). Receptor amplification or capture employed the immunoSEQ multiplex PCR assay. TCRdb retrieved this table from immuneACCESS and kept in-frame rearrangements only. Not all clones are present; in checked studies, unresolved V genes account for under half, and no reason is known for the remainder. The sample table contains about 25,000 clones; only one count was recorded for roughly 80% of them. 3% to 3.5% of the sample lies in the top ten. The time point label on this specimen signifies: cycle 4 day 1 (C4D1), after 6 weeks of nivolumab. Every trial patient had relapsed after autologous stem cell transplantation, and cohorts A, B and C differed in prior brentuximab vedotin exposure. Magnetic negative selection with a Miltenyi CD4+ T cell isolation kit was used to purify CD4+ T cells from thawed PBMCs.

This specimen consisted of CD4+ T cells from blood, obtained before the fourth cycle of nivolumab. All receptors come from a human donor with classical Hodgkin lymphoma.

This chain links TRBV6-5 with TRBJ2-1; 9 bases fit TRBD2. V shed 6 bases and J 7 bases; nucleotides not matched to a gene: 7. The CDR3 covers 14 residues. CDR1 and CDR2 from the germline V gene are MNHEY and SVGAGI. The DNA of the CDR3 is TGTGCCAGCAGGGGCGGGGGGGCTTGGAATGAGCAGTTCTTC. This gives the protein CASRGGGAWNEQFF.

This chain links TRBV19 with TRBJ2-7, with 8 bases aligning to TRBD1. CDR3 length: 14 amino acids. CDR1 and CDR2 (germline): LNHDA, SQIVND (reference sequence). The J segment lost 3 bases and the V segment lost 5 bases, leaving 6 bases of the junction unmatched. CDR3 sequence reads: CASSSAGGFYEQYF. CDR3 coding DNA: TGTGCCAGTAGTTCGGCAGGGGGCTTCTACGAGCAGTACTTC.

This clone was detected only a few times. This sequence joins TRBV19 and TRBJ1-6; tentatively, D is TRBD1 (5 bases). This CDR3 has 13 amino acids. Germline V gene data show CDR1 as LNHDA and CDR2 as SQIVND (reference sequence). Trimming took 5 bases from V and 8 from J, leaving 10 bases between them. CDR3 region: CASSGMGDSPLHF. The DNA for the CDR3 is TGTGCCAGTAGTGGGATGGGGGATTCACCCCTCCACTTT.

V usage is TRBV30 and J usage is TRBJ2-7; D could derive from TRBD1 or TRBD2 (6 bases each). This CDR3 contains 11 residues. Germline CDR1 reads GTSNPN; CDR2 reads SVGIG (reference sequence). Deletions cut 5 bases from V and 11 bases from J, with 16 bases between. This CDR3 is CAWGRRDKEYF. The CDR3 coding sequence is TGTGCCTGGGGCCGGAGGGACAAGGAGTACTTC.

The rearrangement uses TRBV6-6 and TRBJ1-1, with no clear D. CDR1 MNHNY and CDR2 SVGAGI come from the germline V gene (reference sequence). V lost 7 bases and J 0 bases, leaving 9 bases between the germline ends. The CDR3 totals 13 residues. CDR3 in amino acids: CASMDVMNTEAFF. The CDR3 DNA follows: TGTGCCAGCATGGACGTAATGAACACTGAAGCTTTCTTT.

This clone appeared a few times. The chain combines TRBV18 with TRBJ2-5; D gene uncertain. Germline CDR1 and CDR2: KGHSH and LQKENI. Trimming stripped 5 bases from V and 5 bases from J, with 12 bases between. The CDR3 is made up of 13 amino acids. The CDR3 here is CASSVLERETQYF. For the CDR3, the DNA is TGTGCCAGCTCAGTGCTCGAAAGGGAGACCCAGTACTTC.

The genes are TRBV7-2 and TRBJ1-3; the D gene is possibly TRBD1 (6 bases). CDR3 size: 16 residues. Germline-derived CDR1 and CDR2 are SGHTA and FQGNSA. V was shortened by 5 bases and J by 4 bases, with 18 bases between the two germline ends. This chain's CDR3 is CASSRQPTGSGNTIYF. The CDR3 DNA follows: TGTGCCAGCAGCCGCCAGCCAACAGGGTCAGGAAACACCATATATTTT.

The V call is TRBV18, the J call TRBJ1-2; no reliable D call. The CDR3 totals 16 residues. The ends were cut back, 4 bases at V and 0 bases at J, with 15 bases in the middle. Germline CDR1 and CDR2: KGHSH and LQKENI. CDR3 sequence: CASSQTPTGTNYGYTF. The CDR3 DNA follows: TGTGCCAGCTCACAGACGCCGACGGGGACTAACTATGGCTACACCTTC. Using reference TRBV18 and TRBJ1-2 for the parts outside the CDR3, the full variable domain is NAGVMQNPRHLVRRRGQEARLRCSPMKGHSHVYWYRQLPEEGLKFMVYLQKENIIDESGMPKERFSAEFPKEGPSILRIQQVVRGDSAAYFCASSQTPTGTNYGYTFGSGTRLTVV.

CDR3 loop: CASSLGQGQAGELFF. DNA of the CDR3: TGCGCCAGCAGCCTCGGACAGGGGCAGGCCGGGGAGCTGTTTTTT. This rearrangement joins TRBV5-1 to TRBJ2-2, with TRBD1 matching over 9 bases. V lost 4 bases and J lost 6; bases outside the gene matches: 7. The CDR3 is 15 amino acids. Looked up from germline, CDR1 is SGHRS and CDR2 is YFSETQ.

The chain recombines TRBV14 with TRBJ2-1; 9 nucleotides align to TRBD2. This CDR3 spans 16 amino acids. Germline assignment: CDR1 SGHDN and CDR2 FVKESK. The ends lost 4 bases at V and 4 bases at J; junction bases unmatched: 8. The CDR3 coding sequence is TGTGCCAGCAGCCCTTCTGGACTAGCGCTATACAATGAGCAGTTCTTC. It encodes CASSPSGLALYNEQFF.

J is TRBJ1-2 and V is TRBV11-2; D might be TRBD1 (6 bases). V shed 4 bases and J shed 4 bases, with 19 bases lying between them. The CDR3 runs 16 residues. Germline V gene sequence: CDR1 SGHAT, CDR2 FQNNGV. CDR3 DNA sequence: TGTGCCAGCAGCTACGGAGGGATGATAGGGGGCTATGGCTACACCTTC. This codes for CASSYGGMIGGYGYTF.

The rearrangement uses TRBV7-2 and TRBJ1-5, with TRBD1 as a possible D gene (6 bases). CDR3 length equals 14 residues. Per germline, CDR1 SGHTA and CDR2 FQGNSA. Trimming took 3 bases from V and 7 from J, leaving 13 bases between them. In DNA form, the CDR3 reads TGTGCCAGCAGCTTGGCGAGGGGGGGGCAGCCCCAGCATTTT. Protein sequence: CASSLARGGQPQHF. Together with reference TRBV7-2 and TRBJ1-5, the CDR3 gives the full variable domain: GAGVSQSPSNKVTEKGKDVELRCDPISGHTALYWYRQSLGQGLEFLIYFQGNSAPDKSGLPSDRFSAERTGGSVSTLTIQRTQQEDSAVYLCASSLARGGQPQHFGDGTRLSIL.

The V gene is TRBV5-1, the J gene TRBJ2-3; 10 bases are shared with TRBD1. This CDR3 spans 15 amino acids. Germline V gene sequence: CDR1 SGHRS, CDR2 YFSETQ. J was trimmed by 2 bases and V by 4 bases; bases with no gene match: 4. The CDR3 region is CASSPGTGVTDTQYF. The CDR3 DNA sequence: TGCGCCAGCAGCCCGGGGACAGGGGTCACAGATACGCAGTATTTT.

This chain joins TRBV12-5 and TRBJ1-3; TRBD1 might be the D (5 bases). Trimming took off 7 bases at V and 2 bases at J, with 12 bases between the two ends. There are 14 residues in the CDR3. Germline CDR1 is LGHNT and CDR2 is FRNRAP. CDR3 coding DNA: TGTGCTAGTGCCCGCTGGGGCGCTGGAAACACCATATATTTT. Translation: CASARWGAGNTIYF.

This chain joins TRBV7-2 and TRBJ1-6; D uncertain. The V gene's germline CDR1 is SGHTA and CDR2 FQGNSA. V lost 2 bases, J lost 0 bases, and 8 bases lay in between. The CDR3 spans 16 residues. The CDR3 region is CASSLIMGSYNSPLHF. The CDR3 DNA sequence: TGTGCCAGCAGCTTAATCATGGGCTCCTATAATTCACCCCTCCACTTT.

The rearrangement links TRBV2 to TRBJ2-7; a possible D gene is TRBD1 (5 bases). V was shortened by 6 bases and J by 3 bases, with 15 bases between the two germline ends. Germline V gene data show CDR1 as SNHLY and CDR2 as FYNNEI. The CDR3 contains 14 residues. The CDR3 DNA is TGTGCCAGCAGGCCGACAGTTACTAACTACGAGCAGTACTTC. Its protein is CASRPTVTNYEQYF. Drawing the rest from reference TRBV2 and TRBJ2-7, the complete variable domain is EPEVTQTPSHQVTQMGQEVILRCVPISNHLYFYWYRQILGQKVEFLVSFYNNEISEKSEIFDDQFSVERPDGSNFTLKIRSTKLEDSAMYFCASRPTVTNYEQYFGPGTRLTVT.

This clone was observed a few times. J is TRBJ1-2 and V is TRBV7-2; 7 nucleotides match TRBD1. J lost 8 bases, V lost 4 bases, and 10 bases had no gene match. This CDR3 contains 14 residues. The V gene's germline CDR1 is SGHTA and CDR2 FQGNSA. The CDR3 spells CASSSSDRAGGYTF. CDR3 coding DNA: TGTGCCAGCAGCTCGAGCGACAGGGCAGGCGGCTACACCTTC.